This record covers a single T cell receptor (beta chain). Under the authors' procedure: Reference gene primer amplification in the assay estimated nucleated cell counts. Using immunoSEQ multiplex PCR, the repertoire was profiled, and TCRdb retains in-frame clones only, with some absent. D and trimming come from the DNA, and the V and J calls and clone size come from that table. The sample has 250,000 to 300,000 clones; roughly 85% are singletons. CDR3 size: 14 residues. V was pared by 4 bases and J by 5 bases, with 15 bases between. Germline values: CDR1 SGHRS, CDR2 YFSETQ. These data originate in a study of blood T cell repertoires in COVID-19. Across the study: Sites across the United States, Italy and Spain contributed samples from acute and convalescent COVID-19. Nucleic acid was either cDNA or gDNA, and it came from T cells, B-cell-depleted T cells, or PBMCs.

V gene TRBV5-1 combines with J gene TRBJ1-1; the D gene is possibly TRBD1 (6 bases). The sequence came from a woman between 65 and 79 years old with acute or convalescent COVID-19. The sample taken for sequencing was peripheral blood. As DNA, the CDR3 is TGCGCCAGCAGCCCCAGGACAGATAAAACTGAAGCTTTCTTT. This codes for CASSPRTDKTEAFF.